These 5 T cell receptor beta chains originate from one sample sequenced in a study of shared clonotypes between healthy human individuals. CD45RO-negative, CCR7-positively selected cells formed the naive CD8 fraction, excluding terminally differentiated effector memory CD45RA+ cells. Assay: immunoSEQ multiplex PCR; the TCRdb copy retains only in-frame clones and omits some. Counted here are nearly 2 million clones, 85% to 95% occurring once; the ten biggest clones make up more than 0.9%. Sequences were obtained from naive CD8+ T cells sorted from blood. The receptors derive from a man between 18 and 35 years old in good health.

The CDR3 DNA is TGTGCCAGTAGTGGACCGGGACAATTATACGAGCAGTACTTC. Amino acid sequence: CASSGPGQLYEQYF. The chain carries TRBV19 and TRBJ2-7; weak D call: TRBD1 (6 bases). Germline V CDR1 and CDR2: LNHDA, SQIVND (reference sequence). The CDR3 length is 14 residues. Trimming took 5 bases from V and 4 from J, leaving 15 bases between them.

The chain combines TRBV28 with TRBJ2-1; D uncertain. Germline CDR1 is MDHEN and CDR2 is SYDVKM. The ends were cut back, 3 bases at V and 2 bases at J, with 11 bases in the middle. This CDR3 has 15 amino acids. CDR3 in amino acids: CASSFGPPPYNEQFF. The CDR3, as DNA: TGTGCCAGCAGTTTTGGACCTCCCCCCTACAATGAGCAGTTCTTC.

This clone was recorded once. The CDR3 DNA reads as TGTGCCAGCGGGCCCGGGCCTCTTAATGAAAAACTGTTTTTT. Protein: CASGPGPLNEKLFF. The V and J genes are TRBV28 and TRBJ1-4; D unclear. Germline V CDR1 and CDR2: MDHEN, SYDVKM. The ends were cut back, 8 bases at V and 4 bases at J, with 14 bases in the middle. The CDR3 extends over 14 amino acids.

The count of this clone is one. The chain has TRBV5-8 and TRBJ2-1, with TRBD1 matching 9 bases. This CDR3 has 17 amino acids. The trim removed 4 bases at V and 4 bases at J, leaving 12 bases unmatched. The germline CDR1 and CDR2 sequences are SGHTS and YDEGEE. The CDR3 here is CASSPAIGTGQYNEQFF. The CDR3 DNA follows: TGTGCCAGCAGCCCGGCCATCGGGACAGGGCAGTACAATGAGCAGTTCTTC.

This chain uses TRBV4-1 with TRBJ1-5; the D is unclear. Germline V lookup: CDR1 MGHRA, CDR2 YSYEKL. The V end lost 1 base, the J end lost 6 bases, and 13 bases lay between the germline ends. This CDR3 region has 15 residues. This CDR3 is CASSQVWDLGQPQHF. As DNA, the CDR3 is TGCGCCAGCAGCCAAGTCTGGGATCTGGGTCAGCCCCAGCATTTT.